This T cell receptor (beta chain) was identified in a study of T cells in narcolepsy. Whole-study findings and limits: Autoreactive clonotypes reportedly recurred in blood of same and different patients, not controls.

CDR1 and CDR2 from the germline V gene are SGHTS and YDEGEE. V shed 4 bases, J shed 0 bases, and the junction held 3 bases outside the gene matches. The CDR3 runs to 15 residues. This clone was counted once. The antigen remains unidentified. Data came from immunoSEQ multiplex PCR; TCRdb stores just in-frame clones and leaves some out. The repertoire consists of 37,000 or so clones, with under 85% occurring once and the leading ten covering 1.5% to 2%. The TCR sequence derives from a human donor with narcolepsy. Sequencing was carried out using CD45RA- memory CD4+ T cells from PBMCs. The rearrangement uses TRBV5-8 and TRBJ1-4; 7 bases are shared with TRBD1. The CDR3 loop is CASSITGATNEKLFF. The DNA of the CDR3 is TGTGCCAGCAGCATAACAGGGGCAACTAATGAAAAACTGTTTTTT.